Below are 11 T cell receptor beta chains sequenced from a single sample in a study of T cell changes during pregnancy in multiple sclerosis. Here immunoSEQ multiplex PCR was the method, and the copy in TCRdb shows in-frame clones only, minus some. The sample shows tens of thousands of clones, more than 70% of them seen only once. Specimen: CD4+ T cells from peripheral blood mononuclear cells, collected in the first trimester of pregnancy. The receptors were gathered from a female donor in good health, enrolled as a control in a pregnancy study.

The chain has TRBV9 and TRBJ1-6; D is uncertain. CDR3 length: 16 residues. The V end lost 0 bases, the J end lost 6 bases, and 13 bases lay between the germline ends. CDR1 and CDR2 (germline): SGDLS, YYNGEE. The chain's CDR3 is CASSVAGRAGNSPLHF. The CDR3 DNA reads TGTGCCAGCAGCGTAGCTGGGAGGGCTGGTAATTCACCCCTCCACTTT.

This chain joins TRBV5-4 and TRBJ2-3; the D is unclear. CDR1 and CDR2 (germline): SGHNT, YYREEE (reference sequence). CDR3 length equals 15 residues. V lost 2 bases and J 2 bases, leaving 12 bases between the germline ends. CDR3 bases: TGTGCCAGCAGCTTATACTCGGTCCACACAGATACGCAGTATTTT. It translates to CASSLYSVHTDTQYF.

J is TRBJ2-7 and V is TRBV7-2, with 7 positions matching TRBD2. The CDR3 consists of 15 residues. V was pared by 5 bases and J by 2 bases, with 9 bases of the junction left unmatched. Germline values: CDR1 SGHTA, CDR2 FQGNSA. CDR3 loop: CASSHGGGPPYEQYF. DNA of the CDR3: TGTGCCAGCAGCCATGGCGGGGGTCCCCCCTACGAGCAGTACTTC.

This chain joins TRBV6-6 and TRBJ1-5; TRBD1 agrees at 11 bases. CDR1 and CDR2 (germline): MNHNY, SVGAGI (reference sequence). This CDR3 has 15 residues. The V segment lost 6 bases and the J segment 6 bases; nucleotides outside the gene matches: 7. DNA of the CDR3: TGTGCCAGCAGAGGCGGGACAGGGGGTGGTCAGCCCCAGCATTTT. Translating gives CASRGGTGGGQPQHF.

J is TRBJ2-1 and V is TRBV10-3, with a weak D call TRBD1 (7 bases). V was shortened by 8 bases and J by 4 bases, with 12 bases between the two germline ends. The CDR3 is 13 amino acids. The germline gives CDR1 ENHRY, CDR2 SYGVKD. The CDR3 spells CAIWRGPYNEQFF. In DNA form, the CDR3 reads TGTGCCATCTGGAGGGGGCCTTACAATGAGCAGTTCTTC.

V gene TRBV10-3 combines with J gene TRBJ1-4; D is possibly TRBD1 (5 bases). CDR3 size: 13 residues. V lost 4 bases and J lost 6, with 9 bases in between. Germline V gene data show CDR1 as ENHRY and CDR2 as SYGVKD. Written as DNA, the CDR3 is TGTGCCATCAGTGTACAACAGGATGAAAAACTGTTTTTT. Translating gives CAISVQQDEKLFF.

This chain links TRBV5-1 with TRBJ2-2; 9 nucleotides line up with TRBD1. V was clipped by 4 bases and J by 5 bases; unmatched bases: 9. Germline V lookup: CDR1 SGHRS, CDR2 YFSETQ. The CDR3 contains 16 residues. CDR3 sequence (DNA): TGCGCCAGCAGCGCCACGGGACAGGGTTATACCGGGGAGCTGTTTTTT. This gives the protein CASSATGQGYTGELFF. The full variable domain, its missing parts supplied by reference TRBV5-1 and TRBJ2-2, is KAGVTQTPRYLIKTRGQQVTLSCSPISGHRSVSWYQQTPGQGLQFLFEYFSETQRNKGNFPGRFSGRQFSNSRSEMNVSTLELGDSALYLCASSATGQGYTGELFFGEGSRLTVL.

The chain carries TRBV7-6 and TRBJ1-4; a weak D match, TRBD1 (5 bases). Germline V CDR1 and CDR2: SGHVS, FNYEAQ. The CDR3 has 13 amino acids. V was trimmed by 4 bases and J by 8 bases, leaving 11 bases between them. In DNA form, the CDR3 reads TGTGCCAGCAGCTCAGGGCCTGGAGAAAAACTGTTTTTT. It codes for CASSSGPGEKLFF.

The chain combines TRBV7-8 with TRBJ1-5, with 7 bases fitting TRBD1. Germline loops: CDR1 SGHVS, CDR2 FQNEAQ. This CDR3 region has 14 residues. The V and J ends lost 5 bases and 6 bases, in that order; junction bases with no gene match: 7. The CDR3 region is CASSNDRAGQPQHF. The CDR3 nucleotides read TGTGCCAGCAGCAACGACAGGGCGGGTCAGCCCCAGCATTTT.

The chain employs TRBV5-1 and TRBJ2-2, with 10 positions matching TRBD2. The CDR3 loop spans 15 amino acids. Trimming at V came to 9 bases and at J to 6 bases, leaving 11 bases not matched to a gene. Germline-derived CDR1 and CDR2 are SGHRS and YFSETQ. CDR3 protein: CATTTGLAGAGELFF. Written as DNA, the CDR3 is TGCGCCACCACCACCGGGCTAGCGGGAGCCGGGGAGCTGTTTTTT.

This chain connects TRBV18 to TRBJ2-3; TRBD1 agrees at 8 bases. Per the germline V gene, CDR1 is KGHSH and CDR2 is LQKENI. V gave up 5 bases and J gave up 2 bases; unmatched junction bases: 3. This CDR3 region has 14 residues. CDR3: CASSSTGVTDTQYF. The CDR3, as DNA: TGTGCCAGCTCATCGACAGGGGTCACAGATACGCAGTATTTT.